The TCR beta chain under discussion was sequenced for a study of CD8+CD57+ T cells in acquired aplastic anemia (dated by TCRdb to the late 2010s). At the level of the whole study: Extracted DNA from sorted CD4+ and CD8+ cells averaged around 3.3 ug, ranging from roughly 0.17 to 30 ug. A CD8+CD57+ expansion meant a frequency higher than the mean frequency seen in healthy subjects. Broader findings and caveats from the paper: Between patients and healthy controls, no significant difference in CD8+ Simpson's diversity was found (P=0.060). Twenty-nine CD8+ CDR3 sequences were found to be shared between patients and controls, but these sequences appeared to be highly expressed in patients and within the immunodominant clones of the patients.

The CDR3 runs 19 residues from the cysteine to the phenylalanine. The kept DNA is CDR3 alone, 57 bases in frame from the first base. Here V drops 2 bases and J drops 4 bases, and the junction holds 5 bases not matched to any gene. Based on the germline V gene, the CDR1 and CDR2 sequences are MNHEY and SVGAGI. Profiling of TCR beta VDJ combinations and CDR3 sequences used genomic DNA as the template. An Illumina HiSeq 2000 was the platform used for TCR repertoire sequencing. The source study handled its data this way. TRBV/TRBJ rearrangement plots, CDR3 size and DJ length profiles, and Simpson's diversity index were used to evaluate the repertoires. The most abundant DNA sequence in the deep sequencing data was taken as the immunodominant clone. CDR3 amino acid sequences were screened for sharing across subjects and were compared with published repertoires and the VDJdb database. The public reads were reanalyzed by TCRdb: fastp trimming at Q25, MiXCR alignment, in-frame beta chains only. CDR3 protein sequences are deduplicated, and each keeps its most common genes and DNA. In this record, the V and J calls reflect TCRdb's handling and not the investigators' own analysis. For this sample the table gives approximately 220,000 distinct CDR3 sequences, of which roughly 50% were detected only once. Of the sample, 20% falls within the top ten clones.

Worth noting for this clonotype: The clone's antigen remains unknown. No much larger clonotype is one base removed from it; base qualities were not supplied.

The patients picked for sequencing were ones in whom flow cytometry had shown an expansion of CD8+CD57+ cells. Every patient had severe acquired aplastic anemia, diagnosed using the International Study of Aplastic Anemia and Agranulocytosis and Camitta criteria. Patients had received no therapy at the time of blood sampling. In the study, sorted CD4+ and CD8+ blood T cells from patients with severe aplastic anemia and from healthy subjects underwent deep sequencing of TCR repertoires. Patients were enrolled under clinicaltrials.gov protocols 00001620, 01623167, 00001397, 00071045, 00081523 and 00961064 in the USA. Ficoll-Paque density gradient centrifugation was used to isolate peripheral blood mononuclear cells. CD4+ and CD8+ T cells were sorted by FACS or magnetic beads before DNA extraction.

This sequence uses TRBV6-5 and TRBJ2-6, with TRBD2 matching 16 junction bases. Material for sequencing was sorted CD4+, CD8+, or CD8+CD57+ T cells (not recorded which) from PBMCs. The TCR comes from a human donor with aplastic anemia. This receptor carries the CDR3 CASSYGGLAGGPGANVLTF. In nucleotides, the sequence is TGTGCCAGCAGTTACGGGGGACTAGCGGGGGGGCCAGGGGCCAACGTCCTGACTTTC.